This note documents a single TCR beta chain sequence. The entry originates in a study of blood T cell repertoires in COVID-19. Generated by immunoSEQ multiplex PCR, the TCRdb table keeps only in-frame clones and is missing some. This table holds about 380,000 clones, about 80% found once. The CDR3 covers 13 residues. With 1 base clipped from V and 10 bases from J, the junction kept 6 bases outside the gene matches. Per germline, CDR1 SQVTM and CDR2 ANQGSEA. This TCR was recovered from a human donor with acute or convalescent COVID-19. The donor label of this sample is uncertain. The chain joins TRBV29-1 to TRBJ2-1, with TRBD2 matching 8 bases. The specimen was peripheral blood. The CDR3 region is CSVEAGGLREQFF. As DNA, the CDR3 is TGCAGCGTTGAAGCGGGAGGGTTACGGGAGCAGTTCTTC.